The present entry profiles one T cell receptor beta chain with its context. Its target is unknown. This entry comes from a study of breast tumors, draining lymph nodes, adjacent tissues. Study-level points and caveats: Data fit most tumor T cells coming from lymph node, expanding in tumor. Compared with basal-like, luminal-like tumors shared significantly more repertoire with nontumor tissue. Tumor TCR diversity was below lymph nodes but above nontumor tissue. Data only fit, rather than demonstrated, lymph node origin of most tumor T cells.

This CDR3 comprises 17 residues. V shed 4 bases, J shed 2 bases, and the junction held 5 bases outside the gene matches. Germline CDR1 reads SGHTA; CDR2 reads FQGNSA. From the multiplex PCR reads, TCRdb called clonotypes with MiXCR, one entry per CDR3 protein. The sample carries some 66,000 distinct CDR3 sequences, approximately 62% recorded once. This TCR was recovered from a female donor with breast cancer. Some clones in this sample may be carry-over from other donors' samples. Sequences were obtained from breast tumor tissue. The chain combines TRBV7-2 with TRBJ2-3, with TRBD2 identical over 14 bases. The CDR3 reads CASSYGLAGGTTDTQYF. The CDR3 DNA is TGTGCCAGCAGCTACGGACTAGCGGGAGGAACCACAGATACGCAGTATTTT.